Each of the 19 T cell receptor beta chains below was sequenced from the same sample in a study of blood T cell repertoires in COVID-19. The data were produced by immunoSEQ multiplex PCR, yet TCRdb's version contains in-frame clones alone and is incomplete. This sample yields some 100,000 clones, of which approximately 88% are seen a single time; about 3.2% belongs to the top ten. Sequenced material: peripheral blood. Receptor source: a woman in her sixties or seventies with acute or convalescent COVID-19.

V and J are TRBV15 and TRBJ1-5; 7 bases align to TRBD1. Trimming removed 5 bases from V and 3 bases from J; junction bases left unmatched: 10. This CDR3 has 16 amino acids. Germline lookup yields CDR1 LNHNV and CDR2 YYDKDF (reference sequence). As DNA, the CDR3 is TGTGCCACCAGCTCCCTTGGACAGGTCCCCAATCAGCCCCAGCATTTT. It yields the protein CATSSLGQVPNQPQHF.

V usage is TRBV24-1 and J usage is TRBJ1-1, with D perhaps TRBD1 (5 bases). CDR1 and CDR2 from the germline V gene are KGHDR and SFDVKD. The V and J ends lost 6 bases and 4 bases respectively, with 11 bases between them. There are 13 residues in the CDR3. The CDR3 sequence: CATSIGAGTEAFF. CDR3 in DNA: TGTGCCACCAGTATAGGGGCAGGCACTGAAGCTTTCTTT.

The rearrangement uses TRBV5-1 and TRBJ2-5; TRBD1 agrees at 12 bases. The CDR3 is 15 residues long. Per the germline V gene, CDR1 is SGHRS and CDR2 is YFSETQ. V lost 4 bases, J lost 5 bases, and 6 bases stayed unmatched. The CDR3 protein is CASSVGTGGLETQYF. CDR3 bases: TGCGCCAGCAGCGTCGGGACAGGGGGCCTGGAGACCCAGTACTTC.

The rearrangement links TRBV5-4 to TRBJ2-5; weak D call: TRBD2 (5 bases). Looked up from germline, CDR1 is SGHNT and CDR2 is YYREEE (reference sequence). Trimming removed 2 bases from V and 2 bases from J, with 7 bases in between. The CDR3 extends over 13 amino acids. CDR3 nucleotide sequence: TGTGCCAGCAGCTTTAGCGCGCAAGAGACCCAGTACTTC. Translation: CASSFSAQETQYF.

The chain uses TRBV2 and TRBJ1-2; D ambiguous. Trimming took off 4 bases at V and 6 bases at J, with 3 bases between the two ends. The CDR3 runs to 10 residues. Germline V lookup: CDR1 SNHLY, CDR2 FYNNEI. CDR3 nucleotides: TGTGCCAGCAGTGCAAATGGCTACACCTTC. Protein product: CASSANGYTF.

The CDR3 region is CASSPQGTGGWAFF. The CDR3, as DNA: TGTGCCAGCTCACCACAGGGGACAGGAGGGTGGGCTTTCTTT. V usage is TRBV18 and J usage is TRBJ1-1; 8 bases agree with TRBD1. V trimming: 1 base; J trimming: 11 bases; junction bases outside the gene matches: 9. Germline CDR1 KGHSH, CDR2 LQKENI. This CDR3 region has 14 residues.

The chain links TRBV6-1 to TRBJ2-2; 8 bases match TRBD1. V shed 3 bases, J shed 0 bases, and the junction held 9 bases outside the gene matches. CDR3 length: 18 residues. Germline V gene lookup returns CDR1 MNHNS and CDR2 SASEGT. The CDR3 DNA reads TGTGCCAGCAGTGATCTTTACCGGACAGGGTCGAACACCGGGGAGCTGTTTTTT. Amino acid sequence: CASSDLYRTGSNTGELFF.

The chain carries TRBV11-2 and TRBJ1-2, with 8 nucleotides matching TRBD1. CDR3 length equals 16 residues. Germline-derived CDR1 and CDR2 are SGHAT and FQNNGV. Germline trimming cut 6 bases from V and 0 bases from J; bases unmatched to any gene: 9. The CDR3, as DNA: TGTGCCAGCAGTACTTTTCGGGGACAGGCTAACTATGGCTACACCTTC. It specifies CASSTFRGQANYGYTF.

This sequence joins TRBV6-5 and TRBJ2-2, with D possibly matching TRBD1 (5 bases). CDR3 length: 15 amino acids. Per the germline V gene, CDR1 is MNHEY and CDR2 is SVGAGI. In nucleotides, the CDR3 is TGTGCTTCGGCGATAGACAGCGCGAACACCGGGGAGCTGTTTTTT. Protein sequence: CASAIDSANTGELFF.

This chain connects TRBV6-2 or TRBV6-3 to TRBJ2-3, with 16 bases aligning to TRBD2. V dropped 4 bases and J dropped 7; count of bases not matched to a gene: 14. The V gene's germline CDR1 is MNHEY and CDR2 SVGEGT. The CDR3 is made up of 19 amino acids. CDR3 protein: CASSSLPGLAGGRMNTQYF. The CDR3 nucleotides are TGTGCCAGCAGTTCTCTCCCGGGACTAGCGGGGGGGAGGATGAATACGCAGTATTTT.

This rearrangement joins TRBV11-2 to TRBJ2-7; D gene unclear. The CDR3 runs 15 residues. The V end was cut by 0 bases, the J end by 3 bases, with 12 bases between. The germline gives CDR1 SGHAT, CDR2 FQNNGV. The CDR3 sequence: CASSLDVQAFYEQYF. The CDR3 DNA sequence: TGTGCCAGCAGCTTAGATGTTCAGGCTTTCTACGAGCAGTACTTC. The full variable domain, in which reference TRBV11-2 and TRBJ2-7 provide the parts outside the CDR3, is EAGVAQSPRYKIIEKRQSVAFWCNPISGHATLYWYQQILGQGPKLLIQFQNNGVVDDSQLPKDRFSAERLKGVDSTLKIQPAKLEDSAVYLCASSLDVQAFYEQYFGPGTRLTVT.

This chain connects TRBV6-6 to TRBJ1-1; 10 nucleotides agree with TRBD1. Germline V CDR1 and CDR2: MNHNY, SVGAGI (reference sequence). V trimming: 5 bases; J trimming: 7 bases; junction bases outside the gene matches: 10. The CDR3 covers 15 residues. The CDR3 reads CASSRTPGQGSEAFF. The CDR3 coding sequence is TGTGCCAGCAGTCGGACCCCGGGACAGGGGAGTGAAGCTTTCTTT.

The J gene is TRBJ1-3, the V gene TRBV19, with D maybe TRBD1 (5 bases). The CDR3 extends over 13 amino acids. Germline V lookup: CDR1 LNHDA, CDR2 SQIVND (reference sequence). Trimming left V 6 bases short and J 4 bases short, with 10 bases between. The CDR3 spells CASRGLFGNTIYF. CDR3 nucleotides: TGTGCCAGTAGGGGACTATTCGGAAACACCATATATTTT.

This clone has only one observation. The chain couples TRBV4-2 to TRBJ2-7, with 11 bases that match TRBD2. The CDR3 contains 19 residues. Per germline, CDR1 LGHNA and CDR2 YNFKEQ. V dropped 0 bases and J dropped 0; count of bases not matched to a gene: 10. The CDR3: CASSQDDRLAGGSSYEQYF. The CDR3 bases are TGTGCCAGCAGCCAAGATGACCGCTTAGCGGGAGGGAGCTCCTACGAGCAGTACTTC.

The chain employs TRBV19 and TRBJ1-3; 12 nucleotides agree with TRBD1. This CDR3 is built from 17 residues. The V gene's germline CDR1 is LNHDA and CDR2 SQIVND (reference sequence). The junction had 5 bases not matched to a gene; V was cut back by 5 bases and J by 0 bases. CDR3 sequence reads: CASSPRDRGPSGNTIYF. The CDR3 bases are TGTGCCAGTAGTCCCCGGGACAGGGGGCCCTCTGGAAACACCATATATTTT.

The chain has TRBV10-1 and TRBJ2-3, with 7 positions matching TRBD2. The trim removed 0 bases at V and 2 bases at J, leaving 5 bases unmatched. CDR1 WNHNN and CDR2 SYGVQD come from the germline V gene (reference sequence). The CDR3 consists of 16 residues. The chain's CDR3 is CASSESSSGYTDTQYF. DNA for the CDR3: TGCGCCAGCAGTGAGTCTTCTAGCGGTTACACAGATACGCAGTATTTT.

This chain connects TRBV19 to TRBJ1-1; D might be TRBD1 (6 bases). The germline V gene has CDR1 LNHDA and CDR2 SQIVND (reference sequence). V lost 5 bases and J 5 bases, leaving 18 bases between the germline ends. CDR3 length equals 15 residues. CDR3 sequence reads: CASSAPGGGRTEAFF. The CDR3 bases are TGTGCCAGTAGTGCGCCGGGGGGCGGGAGAACTGAAGCTTTCTTT.

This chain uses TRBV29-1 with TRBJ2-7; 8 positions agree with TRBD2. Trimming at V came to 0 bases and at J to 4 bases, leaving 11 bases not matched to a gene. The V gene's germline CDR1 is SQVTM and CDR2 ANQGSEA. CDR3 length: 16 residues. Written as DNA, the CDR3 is TGCAGCGTTGAAGATCGCGTAGGGACTAGGCGATACGAGCAGTACTTC. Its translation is CSVEDRVGTRRYEQYF.

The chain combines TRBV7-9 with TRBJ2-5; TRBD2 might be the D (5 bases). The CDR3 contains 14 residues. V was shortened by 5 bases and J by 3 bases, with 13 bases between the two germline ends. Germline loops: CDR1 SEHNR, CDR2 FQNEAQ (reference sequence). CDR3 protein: CASSDSAGKETQYF. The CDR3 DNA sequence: TGTGCCAGCAGCGATTCAGCCGGGAAAGAGACCCAGTACTTC.